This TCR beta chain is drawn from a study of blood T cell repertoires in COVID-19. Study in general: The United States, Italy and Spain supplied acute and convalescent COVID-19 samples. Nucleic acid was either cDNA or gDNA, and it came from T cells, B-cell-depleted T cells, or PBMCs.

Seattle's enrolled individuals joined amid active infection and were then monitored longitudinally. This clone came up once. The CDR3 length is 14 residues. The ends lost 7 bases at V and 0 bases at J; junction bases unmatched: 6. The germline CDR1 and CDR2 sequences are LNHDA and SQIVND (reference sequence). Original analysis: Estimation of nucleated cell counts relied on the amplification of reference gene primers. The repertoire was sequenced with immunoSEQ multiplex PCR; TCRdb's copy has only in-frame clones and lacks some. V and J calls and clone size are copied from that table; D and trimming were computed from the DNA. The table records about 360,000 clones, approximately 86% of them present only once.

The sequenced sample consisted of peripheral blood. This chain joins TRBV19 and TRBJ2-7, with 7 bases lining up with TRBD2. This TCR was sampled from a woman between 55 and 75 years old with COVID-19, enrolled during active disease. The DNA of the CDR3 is TGTGCCAGTACCCCCGGGACTACCTCCTACGAGCAGTACTTC. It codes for CASTPGTTSYEQYF. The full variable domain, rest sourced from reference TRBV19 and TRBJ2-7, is DGGITQSPKYLFRKEGQNVTLSCEQNLNHDAMYWYRQDPGQGLRLIYYSQIVNDFQKGDIAEGYSVSREKKESFPLTVTSAQKNPTAFYLCASTPGTTSYEQYFGPGTRLTVT.